This TCR beta chain derives from a study of cytomegalovirus exposure and HLA in healthy donors. Study-wide findings and caveats: The tendency of first-cohort TCR clusters to co-occur in the 90 to 150 validation repertoires emerged from a later analysis. Researchers counted 150 to 200 TCR beta chains as cytomegalovirus-associated.

The V end was cut by 5 bases, the J end by 2 bases, with 12 bases between. CDR3 length: 15 amino acids. Germline V gene lookup returns CDR1 SEHNR and CDR2 FQNEAQ (reference sequence). Profiled with immunoSEQ multiplex PCR; TCRdb holds only in-frame clones, not every one. Of under 200,000 clones detected, approximately 96% appear once; the ten largest clones hold about 0.89%. Comments on this clone: What it binds is not known.

The TCR comes from a woman aged 18-29 years in good health and CMV-seronegative. The chain couples TRBV7-9 to TRBJ1-4, with a weak D call TRBD1 (6 bases). Sequencing was carried out using PBMCs. CDR3 nucleotides: TGTGCCAGCAGCGTCCAGGGGAGTACTAATGAAAAACTGTTTTTT. As protein: CASSVQGSTNEKLFF.